This record looks at one T cell receptor beta chain sequence and its context. Its specificity is not known. The CDR3 contains 14 residues. The germline gives CDR1 MNHNY, CDR2 SVGAGI (reference sequence). The V gene lost 5 bases and the J gene lost 1 base, with 9 bases spanning the gap. The sample originates from a study of OX40 agonist ivuxolimab in advanced cancers. Looking at the study overall: Earlier anti-PD-1, anti-PD-L1 or anti-CTLA-4 therapy was permitted; over 35% had received some. General study results and limits: On average, CD8+ T cells showed a greater number of expanded clones than CD4+. At 0.1 to 3.0 mg/kg, CD4+ and CD8+ blood T cells expanded clonally by week 6.

The protocol was immunoSEQ multiplex PCR, while the TCRdb copy is restricted to in-frame clones and leaves out a portion. The sample contains 75,000 to 90,000 clones, around 91% of which appear only once. On cycle 4 day 1 and cycle 7 day 1, as well as at baseline, blood was sampled. This clonotype was obtained from an adult with an advanced solid tumor such as melanoma, head and neck, liver or kidney cancer. The sequencing here drew on CD4+ or CD8+ T cells sorted from blood, taken in a trial of the OX40 agonist ivuxolimab. The V and J genes are TRBV6-6 and TRBJ1-5; no firm D call. The CDR3 protein is CASSKDASNQPQHF. DNA for the CDR3: TGTGCCAGCAGTAAGGACGCAAGCAATCAGCCCCAGCATTTT.